These 7 T cell receptor beta chains were sequenced from one sample in a study of post-analysis software for immune sequencing data. Study outcomes and limitations: Among five TRBV segments more frequent in patients than controls were TRBV5-6, TRBV5-1 and TRBV20-1.

The TCR beta cDNA libraries contained unique molecular identifiers. One entry per CDR3 protein, called by TCRdb with MiXCR from the PCR reads. This table has approximately 260,000 distinct CDR3 sequences, 35% to 40% appearing once. No antigen is known for these receptors. Material for sequencing was blood. Receptors originate from a girl aged 5 to 17 with multiple sclerosis.

As regards this clonotype: A much more abundant neighbour one base away suggests this may be a read error. This sequence joins TRBV24-1 and TRBJ2-5; 11 positions match TRBD2. This CDR3 region has 17 residues. Germline lookup yields CDR1 KGHDR and CDR2 SFDVKD. J gave up 5 bases and V 5 bases, and 12 bases lay outside the gene matches. This CDR3 is CATSVQTSGIVRETQYF. CDR3 nucleotide sequence: TGTGCCACCAGTGTTCAGACTAGCGGGATCGTCAGGGAGACCCAGTACTTC.

Concerning this clonotype: A much larger clone differs by one base, so this may be a read error. The CDR3 DNA reads as TGCGCCAGCTTCATCCTGCCCCTGGGCGGGACAGGGTCGATGTCCCAGTACTTC. It yields the protein CASFILPLGGTGSMSQYF. This chain joins TRBV5-1 and TRBJ2-7, with 9 bases identical to TRBD1. Germline assignment: CDR1 SGHRS and CDR2 YFSETQ. The CDR3 contains 18 residues. V lost 7 bases to trimming and J lost 10 bases; unmatched junction nucleotides: 27.

This clonotype was seen repeatedly, ten times or more. V is TRBV12-3 or TRBV12-4 and J is TRBJ2-4, with D uncertain. The length of the CDR3 is 11 residues. V dropped 3 bases and J dropped 13 bases, with 10 bases sitting between them. CDR3: CASSFGEDQYF. CDR3 DNA sequence: TGTGCCAGCAGTTTTGGCGAAGACCAGTACTTC.

This chain links TRBV28 with TRBJ1-2; tentatively, D is TRBD1 (6 bases). Germline-derived CDR1 and CDR2 are MDHEN and SYDVKM. The V end was cut by 3 bases, the J end by 2 bases, with 16 bases between. CDR3 size: 16 residues. CDR3 region: CASSFPAGTPNYGYTF. The CDR3 DNA is TGTGCCAGCAGTTTCCCCGCCGGGACACCAAACTATGGCTACACCTTC.

The genes are TRBV30 and TRBJ2-7; a possible D gene is TRBD1 (6 bases). Trimming left V 0 bases short and J 7 bases short, with 13 bases between. The CDR3 sequence is 13 residues long. Germline-derived CDR1 and CDR2 are GTSNPN and SVGIG (reference sequence). CDR3 region: CAWSVALRGEQYF. CDR3 bases: TGTGCCTGGAGTGTAGCCCTCAGGGGTGAGCAGTACTTC.

Turning to this clonotype: Possible read error: a much larger clone is one base away. The rearrangement joins TRBV9 to TRBJ1-1; D is perhaps TRBD1 (6 bases). Germline V gene sequence: CDR1 SGDLS, CDR2 YYNGEE. This CDR3 contains 19 residues. The V end lost 7 bases, the J end lost 0 bases, and 28 bases lay between the germline ends. The chain's CDR3 is CASSKRGAGEVGMNTEAFF. Written as DNA, the CDR3 is TGTGCCAGCTCAAAGCGAGGGGCAGGGGAAGTCGGGATGAACACTGAAGCTTTCTTT.

This clonotype was picked up many times. V and J are TRBV28 and TRBJ2-7; either TRBD1 or TRBD2 may supply D (5 bases each). This CDR3 contains 14 residues. The V gene lost 4 bases and the J gene lost 4 bases, with 14 bases spanning the gap. The germline gives CDR1 MDHEN, CDR2 SYDVKM. The CDR3 region has the DNA TGTGCCAGCAGTTCATCAACCGGGGCGTACGAGCAGTACTTC. As protein: CASSSSTGAYEQYF.